This passage covers 14 T cell receptor beta chains from one sample sequenced in a study of identical twins. MiXCR was run by TCRdb on the 5' RACE reads, yielding one entry per CDR3 protein. The sample holds approximately 630,000 distinct CDR3 sequences, 7.1% seen once. This same sample was also part of a study on yellow fever vaccine responses in identical twins.

The specimen was PBMCs. The receptor set was obtained from a woman aged 18-29 years in good health.

In this sample, this clonotype turned up a few times. V usage is TRBV5-1 and J usage is TRBJ1-2; TRBD1 aligns across 12 bases. There are 15 residues in the CDR3. Germline V lookup: CDR1 SGHRS, CDR2 YFSETQ. Trimming cost V 4 bases and J 7 bases; bases outside gene matches: 8. The CDR3 protein is CASSPRDRGHVGYTF. The CDR3 DNA reads TGCGCCAGCAGCCCCCGGGACAGGGGGCATGTTGGCTACACCTTC.

The J gene is TRBJ2-1, the V gene TRBV24-1; the D call may be TRBD1 or TRBD2 (5 bases each). Trimming stripped 0 bases from V and 15 bases from J, with 17 bases between. CDR1 KGHDR and CDR2 SFDVKD come from the germline V gene. This CDR3 has 14 amino acids. CDR3 amino acids: CATSDLGTTGTRFF. The CDR3 DNA sequence: TGTGCCACCAGTGATTTGGGGACCACCGGGACGCGGTTCTTC.

The rearrangement joins TRBV10-2 to TRBJ2-3; perhaps TRBD2 as D (5 bases). V was clipped by 2 bases and J by 1 base, with 10 bases between them. This CDR3 region has 15 residues. The V gene's germline CDR1 is WSHSY and CDR2 SAAADI. The CDR3 protein is CASSEQRSRTDTQYF. As DNA, the CDR3 is TGCGCCAGCAGTGAGCAGCGGTCCCGCACAGATACGCAGTATTTT.

The table lists this clonotype with a few counts. The chain couples TRBV27 to TRBJ1-1; 7 bases are shared with TRBD1. The J segment lost 0 bases and the V segment lost 6 bases, leaving 7 bases of the junction unmatched. The CDR3 sequence is 15 residues long. The V gene's germline CDR1 is MNHEY and CDR2 SMNVEV (reference sequence). This chain's CDR3 is CASSARGQLNTEAFF. In DNA, the CDR3 is TGTGCCAGCAGCGCAAGGGGGCAGCTGAACACTGAAGCTTTCTTT.

This chain links TRBV3-1 with TRBJ2-7; D may be TRBD1 (5 bases). Germline V gene data show CDR1 as LGHDT and CDR2 as YNNKEL (reference sequence). The CDR3 spans 17 residues. Trimming removed 1 base from V and 3 bases from J, with 19 bases in between. CDR3 in DNA: TGTGCCAGCAGCCAAGCAGTATCGACAGAGGTTTACTACGAGCAGTACTTC. Translated: CASSQAVSTEVYYEQYF.

V gene TRBV15 combines with J gene TRBJ1-1; 7 positions agree with TRBD1. This CDR3 is built from 15 residues. V lost 1 base to trimming and J lost 5 bases; unmatched junction nucleotides: 7. The germline gives CDR1 LNHNV, CDR2 YYDKDF (reference sequence). CDR3 protein: CATSRVALRGTEAFF. The CDR3 DNA reads as TGTGCCACCAGCAGAGTAGCCCTCAGGGGGACTGAAGCTTTCTTT.

This clonotype was observed a handful of times. This chain joins TRBV15 and TRBJ1-1; unclear D gene. Trimming took off 0 bases at V and 4 bases at J, with 12 bases between the two ends. The germline gives CDR1 LNHNV, CDR2 YYDKDF (reference sequence). This CDR3 region has 15 residues. The CDR3 loop reads CATSRDPLESTEAFF. The CDR3 DNA is TGTGCCACCAGCAGAGACCCCCTGGAGAGCACTGAAGCTTTCTTT.

The V and J genes are TRBV7-6 and TRBJ2-1; D possibly corresponds to TRBD1 (6 bases). Germline loops: CDR1 SGHVS, CDR2 FNYEAQ. Trimming left V 5 bases short and J 2 bases short, with 16 bases between. The CDR3 is 16 amino acids. CDR3 nucleotide sequence: TGTGCCAGCAGCGCTTACCGGACAGCAACCTACAATGAGCAGTTCTTC. Translation gives CASSAYRTATYNEQFF.

Only a few counts were recorded for this clonotype. The chain carries TRBV18 and TRBJ1-1; TRBD1 aligns across 9 bases. Unmatched junction bases numbered 8, after V lost 1 base and J lost 5 bases. CDR1 is KGHSH, CDR2 LQKENI, per germline. The CDR3 runs 16 residues. The CDR3 spells CASSPRPGTGTTEAFF. Written as DNA, the CDR3 is TGTGCCAGCTCACCACGCCCCGGGACAGGGACTACTGAAGCTTTCTTT.

This clonotype was found many times. CDR3 residues: CAIRTGGENEQFF. CDR3 coding DNA: TGTGCCATCCGGACAGGGGGTGAGAATGAGCAGTTCTTC. The V gene is TRBV10-3, the J gene TRBJ2-1; 10 nucleotides match TRBD1. The J segment lost 7 bases and the V segment lost 8 bases, leaving 5 bases of the junction unmatched. Per germline, CDR1 ENHRY and CDR2 SYGVKD. The CDR3 runs 13 residues.

This clonotype was observed a few times. The chain combines TRBV12-3 or TRBV12-4 with TRBJ2-1; D is possibly TRBD2 (5 bases). Between the trimmed V and J ends, which lost 3 bases and 6 bases, there was a span of 18 bases. CDR3 length: 16 amino acids. The CDR3 DNA reads as TGTGCCAGCAGTTTGAATTATGGCAGAGGAGGCAATGAGCAGTTCTTC. It yields the protein CASSLNYGRGGNEQFF.

The rearrangement links TRBV7-2 to TRBJ2-5; D ambiguous. The CDR3 totals 15 residues. Germline V gene data show CDR1 as SGHTA and CDR2 as FQGNSA. Trimming cost V 5 bases and J 1 base, with 14 bases left between them. Written as DNA, the CDR3 is TGTGCCAGCAGCACCACACACCCTTTCCAAGAGACCCAGTACTTC. Translated, it gives CASSTTHPFQETQYF.

This clonotype was recorded many times. This chain's CDR3 is CSAPLVVARTQYF. Here the CDR3 DNA reads TGCAGTGCTCCGTTAGTCGTAGCTCGTACGCAGTATTTT. The chain has TRBV20-1 and TRBJ2-3, with D hard to call. The CDR3 runs to 13 residues. Per germline, CDR1 DFQATT and CDR2 SNEGSKA (reference sequence). The ends were cut back, 5 bases at V and 8 bases at J, with 17 bases in the middle.

Ten or more counts support this clonotype. This chain uses TRBV27 with TRBJ2-1; 14 bases agree with TRBD2. V gave up 4 bases and J gave up 5 bases; unmatched junction bases: 4. CDR3 length equals 16 residues. The germline V gene has CDR1 MNHEY and CDR2 SMNVEV (reference sequence). CDR3 residues: CASSYRLAGGNNEQFF. The CDR3 nucleotides are TGTGCCAGCAGTTACAGACTAGCGGGAGGGAACAATGAGCAGTTCTTC.